These T cell receptor beta chains were read from a single sample in a study of blood T cell repertoires in COVID-19. Libraries were prepared by immunoSEQ multiplex PCR; TCRdb keeps only in-frame clonotypes and omits some of them. The table shows around 170,000 clones, with approximately 86% occurring only once. Sequences were obtained from peripheral blood. These receptor sequences come from a woman aged 30 to 39 with active or convalescent COVID-19. The CDR3 runs from the conserved cysteine through the conserved F or W. A row's size may be missing; if present it is once, few, many or a size class.

j_call v_call clone_size cdr3_aa
TRBJ1-1 TRBV3-1/TRBV3-2 - CASSQESRDTEAFF
TRBJ1-1 TRBV19 - CASSGLQGYTEAFF
TRBJ2-3 TRBV7-8 - CASSPDEAGGRLYF
TRBJ1-6 TRBV15 - CATSDNREGSPLHF
TRBJ2-1 TRBV7-2 - CASSLRSPGVGEQFF
TRBJ1-2 TRBV11-2 once CASSEAGAGRYGYTF
TRBJ1-2 TRBV5-1 - CASSFETTYGYTF
TRBJ2-1 TRBV18 few CASSPPRIFSSGRDSSYNEQFF
TRBJ1-6 TRBV5-8 few CASSRQALSNSPLHF
TRBJ2-1 TRBV15 - CATSRDGGNEQFF
TRBJ2-6 TRBV30 - CAWNGGGGGANVLTF
TRBJ2-5 TRBV28 - CASSPGGQGSRETQYF
TRBJ2-7 TRBV9 - CASAVGGSTSYEQYF
TRBJ2-7 TRBV4-1 - CASSQVRTSVGEQYF
TRBJ1-1 TRBV6-5 once CASSYYIGGVQAEAFF
TRBJ2-2 TRBV6-5 - CASSYSGFGAGGELFF
TRBJ1-5 TRBV10-3 once CAISEHPTGSGQPQHF
TRBJ2-5 TRBV10-2 - CASSDPGLAGGQTQYF
TRBJ1-1 TRBV19 - CASSITTAAEAFF
TRBJ2-7 TRBV3-1/TRBV3-2 - CASSQSAEQYF
TRBJ1-4 TRBV11-2 - CASSRQRGAREKLFF
TRBJ2-7 TRBV28 - CASSLSSGTYEQYF
TRBJ2-1 TRBV11-1 - CASSTGLDNEQFF
TRBJ1-1 TRBV5-1 - CASSLQDRVETEAFF
TRBJ2-5 TRBV11-3 - CASSIRPGTEETQYF
TRBJ1-6 TRBV2 few CASMGDRVVPLHF
TRBJ2-4 TRBV24-1 - CATSDPSGGGATKNIQYF
TRBJ2-1 TRBV19 - CASSGRAGYEQFF
TRBJ2-3 TRBV2 - CASSILAESPDTQYF
TRBJ1-2 TRBV24-1 - CATRQVFGYGYTF
TRBJ1-2 TRBV19 - CASSIGGGYGYTF
TRBJ2-2 TRBV12-5 once CASGSSANTGELFF
TRBJ1-2 TRBV6-5 - CASSRTGSYGYTF
TRBJ1-2 TRBV6-6 - CASRGGSNYGYTF
TRBJ1-2 TRBV20-1 - CSAPDYGYTF
TRBJ2-4 TRBV20-1 - CSASSAATAKNIQYF
TRBJ2-1 TRBV27 - CASRFRGSGYNEQFF
TRBJ2-1 TRBV27 - CASSHPPFSGGNNEQFF
TRBJ2-1 TRBV18 - CASSLGQYNEQFF
TRBJ1-4 TRBV5-1 - CASSLGQPNEKLFF
TRBJ1-2 TRBV5-1 once CASSLVRARGYTF
TRBJ1-2 TRBV4-1 - CASTFFLQEVYGYTF
TRBJ1-2 TRBV6-1 - CASSEFDRGPHGYTF